What follows are 16 T cell receptor beta chains derived from one specimen sequenced in a study of technical replicates of blood from several donors. The repertoire was sequenced with immunoSEQ multiplex PCR; TCRdb's copy has only in-frame clones and lacks some. This table holds tens of thousands of clones, roughly 93% found once. Sequencing was done on a sample of T cells isolated from PBMCs. Receptor source: a human donor in good health.

The V and J genes are TRBV28 and TRBJ2-7; 9 nucleotides match TRBD2. V lost 4 bases and J lost 3; bases outside the gene matches: 7. CDR1 is MDHEN, CDR2 SYDVKM, per germline. This CDR3 has 15 residues. The CDR3 protein is CASSWVSGGNYEQYF. DNA for the CDR3: TGTGCCAGCAGTTGGGTTAGCGGGGGAAACTACGAGCAGTACTTC.

This chain links TRBV28 with TRBJ1-5; D gene unclear. Germline V gene lookup returns CDR1 MDHEN and CDR2 SYDVKM. V was clipped by 10 bases and J by 2 bases, with 12 bases between them. The CDR3 length is 13 residues. CDR3 nucleotides: TGTGCCATTCACTCGGCGGGCAATCAGCCCCAGCATTTT. It yields the protein CAIHSAGNQPQHF. The full variable domain, its missing parts supplied by reference TRBV28 and TRBJ1-5, is DVKVTQSSRYLVKRTGEKVFLECVQDMDHENMFWYRQDPGLGLRLIYFSYDVKMKEKGDIPEGYSVSREKKERFSLILESASTNQTSMYLCAIHSAGNQPQHFGDGTRLSIL.

The chain is built from TRBV5-1 and TRBJ1-6; TRBD1 is a possible D gene (6 bases). V lost 4 bases, J lost 0 bases, and 14 bases lay in between. This CDR3 contains 17 residues. Germline V gene lookup returns CDR1 SGHRS and CDR2 YFSETQ. The CDR3 protein is CASSPKTGDSYNSPLHF. As DNA, the CDR3 is TGCGCCAGCAGCCCCAAGACAGGTGACTCCTATAATTCACCCCTCCACTTT.

The count of this clone is one. The J gene is TRBJ1-5, the V gene TRBV28, with 7 nucleotides matching TRBD1. The CDR3 is made up of 12 amino acids. With 8 bases clipped from V and 2 bases from J, the junction kept 0 bases outside the gene matches. The germline V gene encodes CDR1 MDHEN and CDR2 SYDVKM. The CDR3 region has the DNA TGTGCCAGCGGACAGGGCAATCAGCCCCAGCATTTT. Translation gives CASGQGNQPQHF.

This chain uses TRBV15 with TRBJ2-3; weak D call: TRBD1 (6 bases). CDR3 length: 16 residues. Germline V gene lookup returns CDR1 LNHNV and CDR2 YYDKDF (reference sequence). Deletions cut 0 bases from V and 4 bases from J, with 14 bases between. The CDR3 loop reads CATSRDQGKGPDTQYF. CDR3 in DNA: TGTGCCACCAGCAGAGATCAGGGGAAGGGGCCAGATACGCAGTATTTT.

CDR3 bases: TGCGCCAGCAGCCCGGGTTGGCGGGGTAGTGACGAGCAGTACTTC. This gives the protein CASSPGWRGSDEQYF. The chain is built from TRBV5-1 and TRBJ2-7; D is perhaps TRBD2 (6 bases). Germline V gene data show CDR1 as SGHRS and CDR2 as YFSETQ. The CDR3 runs to 15 residues. V lost 4 bases to trimming and J lost 5 bases, with 19 bases between them.

This rearrangement joins TRBV30 to TRBJ2-7, with 9 bases lining up with TRBD1. J was trimmed by 8 bases and V by 0 bases; bases with no gene match: 5. Germline V gene lookup returns CDR1 GTSNPN and CDR2 SVGIG (reference sequence). This CDR3 has 13 amino acids. The CDR3 protein is CAWSVGQGFQQYF. As DNA, the CDR3 is TGTGCCTGGAGTGTGGGACAGGGTTTTCAGCAGTACTTC.

The chain carries TRBV11-2 and TRBJ2-3, with D tentatively TRBD2 (6 bases). The germline V and J ends were trimmed by 4 bases and 3 bases, with 14 bases remaining between them. This CDR3 spans 15 amino acids. CDR1 and CDR2 from the germline V gene are SGHAT and FQNNGV. CDR3 residues: CASSSNRRATDTQYF. DNA for the CDR3: TGTGCCAGCAGCTCTAATAGGAGGGCTACAGATACGCAGTATTTT. The full variable domain, rest sourced from reference TRBV11-2 and TRBJ2-3, is EAGVAQSPRYKIIEKRQSVAFWCNPISGHATLYWYQQILGQGPKLLIQFQNNGVVDDSQLPKDRFSAERLKGVDSTLKIQPAKLEDSAVYLCASSSNRRATDTQYFGPGTRLTVL.

The rearrangement links TRBV11-3 to TRBJ2-2, with 11 nucleotides matching TRBD2. Per the germline V gene, CDR1 is SGHNT and CDR2 is YENEEA. CDR3 size: 18 residues. The junction had 16 bases not matched to a gene; V was cut back by 4 bases and J by 9 bases. The CDR3 nucleotides read TGTGCCAGCAGCTCCCATGGAATACTAGCGGGGGATTTCCGGGAGCTGTTTTTT. This codes for CASSSHGILAGDFRELFF.

The chain couples TRBV13 to TRBJ2-3; D may be TRBD2 (5 bases). The CDR3 loop spans 14 amino acids. The germline V gene has CDR1 PRHDT and CDR2 FYEKMQ (reference sequence). V was trimmed by 6 bases and J by 1 base, leaving 11 bases between them. The CDR3 DNA follows: TGTGCCAGCAGTTCTAGCCAGGGCACAGATACGCAGTATTTT. Translation gives CASSSSQGTDTQYF.

In its sample, this clone was seen once. This rearrangement joins TRBV6-5 to TRBJ1-1; TRBD1 aligns across 9 bases. The CDR3 sequence is 14 residues long. Germline lookup yields CDR1 MNHEY and CDR2 SVGAGI. Trimming at V came to 0 bases and at J to 5 bases, leaving 1 base not matched to a gene. The CDR3 protein is CASSYSTGGTEAFF. The DNA of the CDR3 is TGTGCCAGCAGTTACTCGACAGGGGGAACTGAAGCTTTCTTT.

The chain is built from TRBV29-1 and TRBJ1-4; TRBD1 matches 7 bases. V dropped 4 bases and J dropped 2; count of bases not matched to a gene: 10. The CDR3 covers 16 residues. In germline, CDR1 is SQVTM, CDR2 ANQGSEA. The CDR3 DNA sequence: TGCAGCGTTGTCGGGGGAACAGGGGCTACTAATGAAAAACTGTTTTTT. Amino acid sequence: CSVVGGTGATNEKLFF.

This chain connects TRBV19 to TRBJ2-7; 13 bases agree with TRBD2. Trimming removed 4 bases from V and 3 bases from J; junction bases left unmatched: 9. Per the germline V gene, CDR1 is LNHDA and CDR2 is SQIVND (reference sequence). The CDR3 runs 17 residues. The CDR3 sequence: CASSRSVLAGGLYEQYF. CDR3 DNA: TGTGCCAGTAGTAGATCGGTACTAGCGGGAGGGCTCTACGAGCAGTACTTC.

This clone was seen a handful of times. This chain links TRBV2 with TRBJ1-6, with 7 bases identical to TRBD1. This CDR3 region has 15 residues. Germline V gene data show CDR1 as SNHLY and CDR2 as FYNNEI. With 4 bases clipped from V and 8 bases from J, the junction kept 8 bases outside the gene matches. The CDR3 sequence: CASSGRETGHSPLHF. DNA for the CDR3: TGTGCCAGCAGTGGTAGGGAGACAGGGCATTCACCCCTCCACTTT.

The V and J genes are TRBV19 and TRBJ2-7; possibly TRBD1 for D (5 bases). The CDR3 is 15 residues long. The germline V gene encodes CDR1 LNHDA and CDR2 SQIVND (reference sequence). Trimming took off 4 bases at V and 3 bases at J, with 16 bases between the two ends. Written as DNA, the CDR3 is TGTGCCAGTAGTAGCTGGCAGGGTAATCTCTACGAGCAGTACTTC. This encodes CASSSWQGNLYEQYF. Looking up the rest from reference TRBV19 and TRBJ2-7 gives the full variable domain: DGGITQSPKYLFRKEGQNVTLSCEQNLNHDAMYWYRQDPGQGLRLIYYSQIVNDFQKGDIAEGYSVSREKKESFPLTVTSAQKNPTAFYLCASSSWQGNLYEQYFGPGTRLTVT.

The rearrangement uses TRBV6-1 and TRBJ1-3; D not certain. The V end lost 2 bases, the J end lost 4 bases, and 12 bases lay between the germline ends. The germline CDR1 and CDR2 sequences are MNHNS and SASEGT. The CDR3 is 15 residues long. CDR3 nucleotide sequence: TGTGCCAGCAGTGAATGGAGGGAGCCGGGAAACACCATATATTTT. Translating gives CASSEWREPGNTIYF.